A selection of T cell receptor beta chains follows, all from one sample in a study of blood T cell repertoires in COVID-19. Repertoires were generated with immunoSEQ multiplex PCR, while TCRdb's copy carries only in-frame clones and drops some. This sample has around 12,000 clones, with 88% found just once. The sample was peripheral blood. The receptor source for this set is a human donor in a cohort sampled during active COVID-19. Each CDR3 is given with its conserved first and last residue. The D gene is left open where the match is weak. Clone size is shown for a subset of rows, as once, few, many or a class of expanded clone.

clone size: -
J gene: TRBJ2-5
V gene: TRBV5-4
D gene: TRBD2
CDR3 protein: CASSSASGEETQYF
CDR3 DNA: TGTGCCAGCAGCTCCGCTAGCGGGGAAGAGACCCAGTACTTC

clone size: -
J gene: TRBJ2-6
V gene: TRBV7-3
D gene: TRBD1
CDR3 protein: CASSETGGISGANVLTF
CDR3 DNA: TGTGCCAGCAGCGAAACAGGGGGGATATCTGGGGCCAACGTCCTGACTTTC

clone size: -
J gene: TRBJ1-3
V gene: TRBV6-5
D gene: -
CDR3 protein: CASSPPGQNGNTIYF
CDR3 DNA: TGTGCCAGCAGTCCGCCAGGACAGAATGGAAACACCATATATTTT

clone size: -
J gene: TRBJ2-1
V gene: TRBV11-2
D gene: -
CDR3 protein: CASSSGSSYNEQFF
CDR3 DNA: TGTGCCAGCAGCTCCGGTAGCTCCTACAATGAGCAGTTCTTC

clone size: -
J gene: TRBJ2-3
V gene: TRBV7-2
D gene: TRBD1
CDR3 protein: CASSLTGGRGDTQYF
CDR3 DNA: TGTGCCAGCAGCTTGACAGGGGGCAGGGGAGATACGCAGTATTTT

clone size: -
J gene: TRBJ2-5
V gene: TRBV9
D gene: TRBD2
CDR3 protein: CASSLSTAGAQETQYF
CDR3 DNA: TGTGCCAGCAGCCTAAGTACAGCGGGGGCCCAAGAGACCCAGTACTTC

clone size: -
J gene: TRBJ2-1
V gene: TRBV9
D gene: -
CDR3 protein: CASSVAPSNEQFF
CDR3 DNA: TGTGCCAGCAGCGTAGCTCCTTCTAATGAGCAGTTCTTC

clone size: -
J gene: TRBJ1-6
V gene: TRBV5-1
D gene: -
CDR3 protein: CASNQGGGNSPLHF
CDR3 DNA: TGCGCCAGCAACCAAGGGGGGGGAAATTCACCCCTCCACTTT

clone size: -
J gene: TRBJ2-7
V gene: TRBV2
D gene: TRBD1
CDR3 protein: CASSISDRGIYEQYF
CDR3 DNA: TGTGCCAGCAGTATTTCGGACAGGGGTATCTACGAGCAGTACTTC

clone size: -
J gene: TRBJ1-2
V gene: TRBV28
D gene: TRBD1
CDR3 protein: CASSDRDRGLEDYGYTF
CDR3 DNA: TGTGCCAGCAGTGACCGGGACAGGGGGCTAGAGGACTATGGCTACACCTTC

clone size: -
J gene: TRBJ2-5
V gene: TRBV18
D gene: -
CDR3 protein: CASSPRGGGETQYF
CDR3 DNA: TGTGCCAGCTCACCGCGAGGTGGAGGGGAGACCCAGTACTTC

clone size: -
J gene: TRBJ2-7
V gene: TRBV20-1
D gene: TRBD1
CDR3 protein: CSAQGAYEQYF
CDR3 DNA: TGCAGTGCTCAGGGGGCATACGAGCAGTACTTC

clone size: few
J gene: TRBJ1-2
V gene: TRBV5-1
D gene: TRBD1
CDR3 protein: CASSPQVQGATYGYTF
CDR3 DNA: TGCGCCAGCAGCCCCCAGGTCCAGGGGGCAACCTATGGCTACACCTTC

clone size: -
J gene: TRBJ2-3
V gene: TRBV5-1
D gene: -
CDR3 protein: CASSLGLGVRTDTQYF
CDR3 DNA: TGCGCCAGCAGCTTGGGATTAGGGGTCCGCACAGATACGCAGTATTTT

clone size: -
J gene: TRBJ2-3
V gene: TRBV6-5
D gene: TRBD2
CDR3 protein: CAQGTSGSSTDTQYF
CDR3 DNA: TGTGCCCAGGGGACTAGCGGTTCTAGCACAGATACGCAGTATTTT

clone size: -
J gene: TRBJ1-4
V gene: TRBV28
D gene: TRBD1
CDR3 protein: CASSRTGFEKLFF
CDR3 DNA: TGTGCCAGCAGTAGGACAGGCTTTGAAAAACTGTTTTTT